Below, 16 T cell receptor beta chains from the same sample are listed, as sequenced in a study of cytomegalovirus exposure and HLA in healthy donors. PCR primers comprised 60 Vbeta and 13 Jbeta primers. TCRdb's table, derived via immunoSEQ multiplex PCR, lists solely in-frame clones and lacks some. Among 140,000 to 150,000 clones listed, roughly 10% were seen once. The sequenced sample was PBMCs. The receptors originated from a male donor in good health and CMV-seronegative.

The rearrangement links TRBV7-9 to TRBJ2-2; the match to TRBD2 covers 7 bases. V trimming: 6 bases; J trimming: 3 bases; junction bases outside the gene matches: 7. From germline, CDR1 is SEHNR and CDR2 FQNEAQ (reference sequence). This CDR3 has 15 residues. The CDR3 here is CASRLSGADTGELFF. The CDR3 nucleotides read TGTGCCAGCAGACTAAGCGGGGCGGACACCGGGGAGCTGTTTTTT.

The chain combines TRBV7-9 with TRBJ1-1; D is undetermined. This CDR3 region has 9 residues. Germline lookup yields CDR1 SEHNR and CDR2 FQNEAQ (reference sequence). V lost 8 bases and J lost 11, with 9 bases in between. The CDR3 DNA reads TGTGCCAGCGAGTCCGGGGCTTTCTTT. It yields the protein CASESGAFF.

This clone was observed a few times. V gene TRBV7-3 combines with J gene TRBJ2-3, with 9 positions matching TRBD2. CDR3 length: 16 residues. V lost 1 base to trimming and J lost 4 bases; unmatched junction nucleotides: 6. Germline CDR1 is SGHTA and CDR2 is FQGTGA. The CDR3 nucleotides are TGTGCCAGCAGCTTAAAGGGAGCGGGAGGATCAGATACGCAGTATTTT. Amino acids: CASSLKGAGGSDTQYF.

This clone was picked up a small number of times. The rearrangement uses TRBV5-1 and TRBJ1-3, with TRBD1 as a possible D gene (5 bases). Trimming removed 4 bases from V and 7 bases from J, with 18 bases in between. Looked up from germline, CDR1 is SGHRS and CDR2 is YFSETQ. The CDR3 extends over 15 amino acids. In DNA form, the CDR3 reads TGCGCCAGCAGCGAGACAGCCTCCGGGGGGAACACCATATATTTT. It encodes CASSETASGGNTIYF. Full variable domain (remainder filled in from reference TRBV5-1 and TRBJ1-3): KAGVTQTPRYLIKTRGQQVTLSCSPISGHRSVSWYQQTPGQGLQFLFEYFSETQRNKGNFPGRFSGRQFSNSRSEMNVSTLELGDSALYLCASSETASGGNTIYFGEGSWLTVV.

The table lists this clone with a few counts. The chain employs TRBV4-1 and TRBJ2-7; the D gene is possibly TRBD2 (6 bases). The length of the CDR3 is 13 residues. Trimming removed 3 bases from V and 0 bases from J, with 6 bases in between. Germline lookup yields CDR1 MGHRA and CDR2 YSYEKL. CDR3 sequence reads: CASSQDYSYEQYF. The CDR3 DNA reads as TGCGCCAGCAGCCAGGACTACTCCTACGAGCAGTACTTC.

V is TRBV27 and J is TRBJ2-7; possible D gene TRBD1, 6 bases. The germline gives CDR1 MNHEY, CDR2 SMNVEV (reference sequence). V was cut by 3 bases and J by 2 bases, with 11 bases left in between. CDR3 length equals 14 residues. CDR3 nucleotides: TGTGCCAGCAGTTTTGGACAGACTACCTACGAGCAGTACTTC. Its protein product is CASSFGQTTYEQYF.

This clone was seen only a few times. J is TRBJ2-7 and V is TRBV5-6, with D uncertain. This CDR3 has 17 amino acids. V was cut by 4 bases and J by 3 bases, with 23 bases left in between. Germline CDR1 reads SGHDT; CDR2 reads YYEEEE. DNA of the CDR3: TGTGCCAGCAGCGCGCGGTATCCTTTCAAACTGCACTACGAGCAGTACTTC. It specifies CASSARYPFKLHYEQYF.

As regards this clone: The junction differs from germline at one of its ends, possibly a read error. The V and J genes are TRBV19 and TRBJ1-2, with 10 bases aligning to TRBD1. CDR3 length: 12 amino acids. The germline gives CDR1 LNHDA, CDR2 SQIVND (reference sequence). The CDR3 loop is CASSRQGASFLF. Written as DNA, the CDR3 is TGTGCCAGTAGTCGACAGGGGGCCTCATTCCTCTTC. The full variable domain, in which reference TRBV19 and TRBJ1-2 provide the parts outside the CDR3, is DGGITQSPKYLFRKEGQNVTLSCEQNLNHDAMYWYRQDPGQGLRLIYYSQIVNDFQKGDIAEGYSVSREKKESFPLTVTSAQKNPTAFYLCASSRQGASFLFGSGTRLTVV.

This chain connects TRBV28 to TRBJ1-2; possible D gene TRBD1, 6 bases. CDR3 length equals 14 residues. Trimming removed 2 bases from V and 4 bases from J, with 11 bases in between. The germline CDR1 and CDR2 sequences are MDHEN and SYDVKM. This CDR3 reads CASSLLQGTYGYTF. The CDR3, as DNA: TGTGCCAGCAGTTTACTACAGGGCACCTATGGCTACACCTTC.

The V and J genes are TRBV29-1 and TRBJ2-1; possible D gene TRBD2, 5 bases. Trimming cost V 6 bases and J 4 bases, with 16 bases left between them. This CDR3 region has 14 residues. The germline V gene encodes CDR1 SQVTM and CDR2 ANQGSEA. The CDR3 spells CSVAQIREYNEQFF. The CDR3, as DNA: TGCAGCGTCGCACAGATCCGGGAATACAATGAGCAGTTCTTC.

The rearrangement links TRBV6-1 to TRBJ1-5, with 7 bases lining up with TRBD1. Trimming took 3 bases from V and 0 from J; bases not matched to a gene: 5. The CDR3 extends over 16 amino acids. Germline CDR1 reads MNHNS; CDR2 reads SASEGT. The CDR3 sequence is CASSDGQAYSNQPQHF. In DNA form, the CDR3 reads TGTGCCAGCAGTGACGGACAGGCTTATAGCAATCAGCCCCAGCATTTT.

This clone appeared a few times. The chain links TRBV6-5 to TRBJ1-2; D not certain. The V gene lost 2 bases and the J gene lost 2 bases, with 6 bases spanning the gap. CDR3 length: 13 residues. Germline V CDR1 and CDR2: MNHEY, SVGAGI. The CDR3 reads CASSYMSNYGYTF. The DNA of the CDR3 is TGTGCCAGCAGTTACATGTCGAACTATGGCTACACCTTC.

This clone was seen more than once but under ten times. V usage is TRBV7-2 and J usage is TRBJ2-3; no firm D call. Germline assignment: CDR1 SGHTA and CDR2 FQGNSA. The length of the CDR3 is 14 residues. The germline V and J ends were trimmed by 6 bases and 5 bases, with 15 bases remaining between them. The chain's CDR3 is CASRPNYGLDTQYF. CDR3 sequence (DNA): TGTGCCAGCAGACCCAATTACGGTCTAGATACGCAGTATTTT.

This clone was seen a few times. The chain uses TRBV9 and TRBJ1-2; D remains unclear. The V gene's germline CDR1 is SGDLS and CDR2 YYNGEE. The CDR3 totals 13 residues. V was cut by 6 bases and J by 2 bases, with 11 bases left in between. CDR3 protein: CASNPSGNYGYTF. In DNA form, the CDR3 reads TGTGCCAGCAACCCCAGCGGAAACTATGGCTACACCTTC.

This clone was seen more than once but under ten times. The genes are TRBV6-1 and TRBJ2-7; TRBD1 matches 7 bases. CDR3 length: 13 residues. J lost 4 bases, V lost 6 bases, and 6 bases had no gene match. Germline CDR1 reads MNHNS; CDR2 reads SASEGT. CDR3 in DNA: TGTGCCAGCAGGGCCGGGACAGAATACGAGCAGTACTTC. Residues: CASRAGTEYEQYF.

This clone was seen a few times. This chain connects TRBV4-1 to TRBJ1-1; D gene unclear. V lost 4 bases to trimming and J lost 3 bases, with 9 bases between them. The CDR3 loop spans 13 amino acids. CDR1 is MGHRA, CDR2 YSYEKL, per germline. The CDR3 DNA reads TGCGCCAGCAGCCCCGACGGAGACACTGAAGCTTTCTTT. Translated, it gives CASSPDGDTEAFF.